The 25 T cell receptor beta chains given below trace back to one sample, sequenced in a study of control samples from healthy donors and cancer patients. Produced via immunoSEQ multiplex PCR; TCRdb's table is partial and in-frame only. In the table there are under 140,000 clones, 88% of which are singletons. Source material: PBMCs. These receptors all come from a woman between 55 and 75 years old with lung cancer.

The chain links TRBV5-4 to TRBJ2-5; 8 positions match TRBD1. Germline-derived CDR1 and CDR2 are SGHNT and YYREEE (reference sequence). Unmatched junction bases numbered 10, after V lost 4 bases and J lost 2 bases. The CDR3 spans 16 residues. CDR3 sequence (DNA): TGTGCCAGCAGCCCTTCCCAGGGGGCCACGCAAGAGACCCAGTACTTC. Translated: CASSPSQGATQETQYF.

The chain carries TRBV5-1 and TRBJ2-3; D gene ambiguous. The CDR3 covers 13 residues. Germline CDR1 is SGHRS and CDR2 is YFSETQ. Trimming took 1 base from V and 6 from J, leaving 9 bases between them. CDR3 nucleotides: TGCGCCAGCAGCTTGATTCAGTCGGATACGCAGTATTTT. Its protein is CASSLIQSDTQYF.

The chain recombines TRBV10-1 with TRBJ2-7, with 9 nucleotides matching TRBD1. CDR3 length equals 17 residues. V shed 0 bases and J 3 bases; nucleotides not matched to a gene: 9. Germline V gene data show CDR1 as WNHNN and CDR2 as SYGVQD (reference sequence). The CDR3 DNA is TGCGCCAGCAGTGAGTCCAGTCCGGACAGGGGTCTCTACGAGCAGTACTTC. Translated, it gives CASSESSPDRGLYEQYF.

V is TRBV11-3 and J is TRBJ1-1, with D possibly TRBD1 on 5 matching bases. The CDR3 has 13 residues. CDR1 and CDR2 (germline): SGHNT, YENEEA. V was pared by 4 bases and J by 1 base, with 7 bases between. CDR3 DNA sequence: TGTGCCAGCAGCTCACAGGAGAACACTGAAGCTTTCTTT. Protein sequence: CASSSQENTEAFF.

This clone was seen once. Other nucleotide sequences from this sample produce the same CDR3. This chain connects TRBV3-1 (or the pseudogene TRBV3-2) to TRBJ2-2; 7 positions agree with TRBD2. CDR1 is LGHDT and CDR2 is YNNKEL in the germline V gene (reference sequence). Trimming at V came to 4 bases and at J to 5 bases, leaving 7 bases not matched to a gene. This CDR3 contains 15 residues. The CDR3 loop reads CASSRGGSRTGELFF. CDR3 nucleotide sequence: TGTGCCAGCAGCCGGGGGGGGTCGCGGACCGGGGAGCTGTTTTTT.

A few counts support this clone. The CDR3 DNA follows: TGTGCCAGCACGAGGGTAGCGGGAGGCGACGAGCAGTACTTC. Encoded protein: CASTRVAGGDEQYF. The chain employs TRBV27 and TRBJ2-7, with TRBD2 matching over 10 bases. The CDR3 has 14 residues. Germline CDR1 is MNHEY and CDR2 is SMNVEV (reference sequence). Unmatched junction bases numbered 8, after V lost 7 bases and J lost 5 bases.

The V call is TRBV20-1, the J call TRBJ2-5; TRBD1 matches at 8 bases. This CDR3 is built from 15 residues. Trimming removed 3 bases from V and 0 bases from J; junction bases left unmatched: 6. Per the germline V gene, CDR1 is DFQATT and CDR2 is SNEGSKA (reference sequence). For the CDR3, the DNA is TGCAGTGCTAGTAGGACAGGGCTGTACCAAGAGACCCAGTACTTC. Protein sequence: CSASRTGLYQETQYF.

The chain links TRBV6-1 to TRBJ1-6; D is unresolved. This CDR3 region has 14 residues. From germline, CDR1 is MNHNS and CDR2 SASEGT. Between the trimmed V and J ends, which lost 1 base and 5 bases, there was a span of 6 bases. The CDR3 loop is CASSEVVDNSPLHF. CDR3 coding DNA: TGTGCCAGCAGTGAAGTTGTAGATAATTCACCCCTCCACTTT.

In this sample, this clone turned up once. This chain uses TRBV7-2 with TRBJ1-1, with 7 bases aligning to TRBD1. The germline CDR1 and CDR2 sequences are SGHTA and FQGNSA. J lost 9 bases, V lost 5 bases, and 6 bases had no gene match. CDR3 length: 12 residues. CDR3 amino acids: CASSPDREKAFF. DNA of the CDR3: TGTGCCAGCAGCCCCGACAGGGAGAAAGCTTTCTTT.

The V and J genes are TRBV19 and TRBJ1-2; 9 bases fit TRBD1. The germline V gene has CDR1 LNHDA and CDR2 SQIVND (reference sequence). J lost 4 bases, V lost 4 bases, and 16 bases had no gene match. The length of the CDR3 is 18 residues. The CDR3 sequence is CASSTAGTGTVGSYGYTF. The CDR3 DNA is TGTGCCAGTAGTACGGCCGGGACAGGGACTGTAGGATCCTATGGCTACACCTTC. Using reference TRBV19 and TRBJ1-2 for the parts outside the CDR3, the full variable domain is DGGITQSPKYLFRKEGQNVTLSCEQNLNHDAMYWYRQDPGQGLRLIYYSQIVNDFQKGDIAEGYSVSREKKESFPLTVTSAQKNPTAFYLCASSTAGTGTVGSYGYTFGSGTRLTVV.

The chain links TRBV30 to TRBJ1-1; TRBD1 is a possible D gene (6 bases). CDR3 length equals 14 residues. Deletions cut 8 bases from V and 0 bases from J, with 16 bases between. Germline CDR1 is GTSNPN and CDR2 is SVGIG (reference sequence). This CDR3 reads CARTDRPMNTEAFF. The CDR3, as DNA: TGTGCCAGGACGGACAGACCAATGAACACTGAAGCTTTCTTT.

The J gene is TRBJ1-1, the V gene TRBV15, with D perhaps matching TRBD1 (6 bases). The CDR3 length is 16 residues. Germline V gene data show CDR1 as LNHNV and CDR2 as YYDKDF (reference sequence). V was shortened by 0 bases and J by 8 bases, with 19 bases between the two germline ends. The DNA for the CDR3 is TGTGCCACCAGCAGAGATAGCGTCAGAAGGCAGGGGGAAGCTTTCTTT. Residues: CATSRDSVRRQGEAFF. Full variable domain (remainder filled in from reference TRBV15 and TRBJ1-1): DAMVIQNPRYQVTQFGKPVTLSCSQTLNHNVMYWYQQKSSQAPKLLFHYYDKDFNNEADTPDNFQSRRPNTSFCFLDIRSPGLGDTAMYLCATSRDSVRRQGEAFFGQGTRLTVV.

The gene calls are TRBV11-2 and TRBJ1-2, with unresolved D. Between the trimmed V and J ends, which lost 1 base and 6 bases, there was a span of 6 bases. CDR3 size: 12 residues. Germline V gene data show CDR1 as SGHAT and CDR2 as FQNNGV. This CDR3 reads CASSLVGNGYTF. The CDR3 coding sequence is TGTGCCAGCAGCTTAGTGGGGAATGGCTACACCTTC.

The chain couples TRBV5-1 to TRBJ2-1; D unclear. The CDR3 is made up of 12 amino acids. Germline CDR1 is SGHRS and CDR2 is YFSETQ. The V and J ends lost 4 bases and 4 bases respectively, with 6 bases between them. The CDR3 is CASSPEYNEQFF. CDR3 coding DNA: TGCGCCAGCAGCCCAGAGTACAATGAGCAGTTCTTC.

This chain joins TRBV7-9 and TRBJ2-7; TRBD2 matches at 11 bases. Germline CDR1 reads SEHNR; CDR2 reads FQNEAQ (reference sequence). The CDR3 consists of 16 residues. Trimming took 1 base from V and 5 from J; bases not matched to a gene: 7. DNA for the CDR3: TGTGCCAGCAGCTTAGTCCTAGCGGGAGGTCGACACGAGCAGTACTTC. It codes for CASSLVLAGGRHEQYF.

The gene calls are TRBV2 and TRBJ1-2; D uncertain. CDR1 and CDR2 (germline): SNHLY, FYNNEI. V was clipped by 4 bases and J by 0 bases, with 3 bases between them. The CDR3 runs to 12 residues. Here the CDR3 DNA reads TGTGCCAGCAGTGGCCCTAACTATGGCTACACCTTC. This gives the protein CASSGPNYGYTF.

To note about this clone: The limits of the CDR3 on the DNA are not certain, so only TCRdb's listed CDR3 is given. The chain recombines TRBV9 with TRBJ1-2; TRBD1 is the table's D call, not checked against the DNA. Germline V gene data show CDR1 as SGDLS and CDR2 as YYNGEE. The CDR3 sequence runs 15 residues, both termini included. CDR3 loop: CASSVASGTGGRDTF.

The chain has TRBV19 and TRBJ1-1; perhaps TRBD1 as D (6 bases). V was trimmed by 9 bases and J by 4 bases, leaving 15 bases between them. CDR3 size: 13 residues. Germline V lookup: CDR1 LNHDA, CDR2 SQIVND (reference sequence). CDR3 residues: CASLNREGTEAFF. The CDR3 coding sequence is TGTGCCAGCTTGAACAGGGAGGGCACTGAAGCTTTCTTT.

The rearrangement uses TRBV3-1 (or the pseudogene TRBV3-2) and TRBJ2-1; 14 bases align to TRBD2. Germline V gene lookup returns CDR1 LGHDT and CDR2 YNNKEL (reference sequence). This CDR3 is 16 amino acids long. Trimming removed 4 bases from V and 7 bases from J; junction bases left unmatched: 6. The chain's CDR3 is CASSPLGTSGRNEQFF. In DNA form, the CDR3 reads TGTGCCAGCAGCCCATTGGGGACTAGCGGGAGAAATGAGCAGTTCTTC.

The chain employs TRBV11-3 and TRBJ1-1; D is undetermined. Germline V gene data show CDR1 as SGHNT and CDR2 as YENEEA. This CDR3 comprises 11 residues. Deletions cut 2 bases from V and 9 bases from J, with 7 bases between. In nucleotides, the CDR3 is TGTGCCAGCAGCTTACAAAACCAAGCTTTCTTT. Translated: CASSLQNQAFF. The entire variable domain, with the rest obtained from reference TRBV11-3 and TRBJ1-1, is as follows: EAGVVQSPRYKIIEKKQPVAFWCNPISGHNTLYWYLQNLGQGPELLIRYENEEAVDDSQLPKDRFSAERLKGVDSTLKIQPAELGDSAVYLCASSLQNQAFFGQGTRLTVV.

The sample holds a few counts of this clone. The V and J genes are TRBV7-8 and TRBJ1-2, with D unclear. There are 17 residues in the CDR3. V was cut by 1 base and J by 2 bases, with 17 bases left in between. CDR1 SGHVS and CDR2 FQNEAQ come from the germline V gene. CDR3 protein: CASSLVYAPTENYGYTF. CDR3 bases: TGTGCCAGCAGCTTAGTGTACGCCCCGACTGAAAACTATGGCTACACCTTC.

The rearrangement links TRBV1 to TRBJ1-6; TRBD1 was called by the table and not checked on the DNA. TRBV1 counts as a pseudogene. The CDR3 covers 18 residues. In nucleotides, the CDR3 is TGCACCAGCAGCCCCCGATTTCCAGACAGGGCGCATAATTCACCCCTCCACTTT. This codes for CTSSPRFPDRAHNSPLHF.

V gene TRBV19 combines with J gene TRBJ2-2; tentative D call: TRBD1 (5 bases). CDR1 is LNHDA and CDR2 is SQIVND in the germline V gene (reference sequence). V was shortened by 2 bases and J by 4 bases, with 11 bases between the two germline ends. The CDR3 covers 15 residues. The CDR3 reads CASSIRTRVTGELFF. The CDR3 DNA follows: TGTGCCAGTAGTATAAGGACCAGGGTCACCGGGGAGCTGTTTTTT.

The J gene is TRBJ2-2, the V gene TRBV9; D unclear. In germline, CDR1 is SGDLS, CDR2 YYNGEE. The V and J ends lost 8 bases and 5 bases respectively, with 19 bases between them. The CDR3 is made up of 15 amino acids. CDR3 sequence reads: CASSQPSTATGELFF. The DNA of the CDR3 is TGTGCCAGTAGCCAGCCTTCTACCGCGACCGGGGAGCTGTTTTTT. Using reference TRBV9 and TRBJ2-2 for the parts outside the CDR3, the full variable domain is DSGVTQTPKHLITATGQRVTLRCSPRSGDLSVYWYQQSLDQGLQFLIQYYNGEERAKGNILERFSAQQFPDLHSELNLSSLELGDSALYFCASSQPSTATGELFFGEGSRLTVL.

The chain is built from TRBV11-3 and TRBJ2-5, with D uncertain. The V end lost 5 bases, the J end lost 5 bases, and 15 bases lay between the germline ends. Germline CDR1 SGHNT, CDR2 YENEEA. This CDR3 is built from 14 residues. CDR3 DNA sequence: TGTGCCAGCAGCCCGAATACCAGTCTGGAGACCCAGTACTTC. Protein sequence: CASSPNTSLETQYF.